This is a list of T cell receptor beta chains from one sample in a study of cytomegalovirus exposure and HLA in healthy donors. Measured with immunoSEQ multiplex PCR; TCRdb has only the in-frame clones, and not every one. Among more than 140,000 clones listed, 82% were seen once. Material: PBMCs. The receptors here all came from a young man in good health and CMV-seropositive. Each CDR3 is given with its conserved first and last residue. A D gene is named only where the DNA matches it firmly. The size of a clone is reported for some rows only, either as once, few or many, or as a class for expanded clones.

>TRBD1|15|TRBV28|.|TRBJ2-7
TGTGCCAGCAGTTTAGAGGACAGGGTTTACCACGAGCAGTACTTC
CASSLEDRVYHEQYF
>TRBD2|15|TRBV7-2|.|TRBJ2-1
TGTGCCAGCAGCCCAGATAGCACCACTAGCGGGAGGGAGTTCTTC
CASSPDSTTSGREFF
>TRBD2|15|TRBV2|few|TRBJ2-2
TGTGCCAGCAGTGAGACTAGCGGGAAACCCGGGGAGCTGTTTTTT
CASSETSGKPGELFF
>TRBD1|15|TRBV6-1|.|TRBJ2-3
TGTGCCAGCAGTGTGGACAGGGGGGGGGTCCCTACGCAGTATTTT
CASSVDRGGVPTQYF
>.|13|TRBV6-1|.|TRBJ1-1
TGTGCCAGCAGTGTGGGCCTGAACACTGAAGCTTTCTTT
CASSVGLNTEAFF
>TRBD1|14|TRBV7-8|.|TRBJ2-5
TGTGCCAGCAGCGCGTGGGACAGTGAAGAGACCCAGTACTTC
CASSAWDSEETQYF
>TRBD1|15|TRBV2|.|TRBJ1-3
TGTGCCACCCTTAACCCCCAGGGGGCTGGAAACACCATATATTTT
CATLNPQGAGNTIYF
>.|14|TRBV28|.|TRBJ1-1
TGTGCCAGCAGCCCCCGATGGGGCGATCCACGGGCTTTCTTT
CASSPRWGDPRAFF
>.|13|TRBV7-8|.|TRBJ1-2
TGTGCCAGCGCTAATACAGTGAACTATGGCTACACCTTC
CASANTVNYGYTF
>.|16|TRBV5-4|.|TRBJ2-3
TGTGCCAGCAGCCAACCGGAACAGTCTAGCACAGATACGCAGTATTTT
CASSQPEQSSTDTQYF
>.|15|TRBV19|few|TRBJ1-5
TGTGCCAGTAGTATAGGAGGAGGGAGCAATCAGCCCCAGCATTTT
CASSIGGGSNQPQHF
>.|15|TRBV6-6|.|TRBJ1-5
TGTGCCAGCACGCCTCTGGGGGCCGGCAATCAGCCCCAGCATTTT
CASTPLGAGNQPQHF
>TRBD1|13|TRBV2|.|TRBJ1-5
TGTGCCAGCGGGGACAGCCATAATCAGCCCCAGCATTTT
CASGDSHNQPQHF
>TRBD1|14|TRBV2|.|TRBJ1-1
TGTGCCAGCACGGCGGGACAGGGCTTCACTGAAGCTTTCTTT
CASTAGQGFTEAFF
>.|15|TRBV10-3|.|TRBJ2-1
TGTGCCATCAGTGTTTCGGGGGACTCCTACAATGAGCAGTTCTTC
CAISVSGDSYNEQFF
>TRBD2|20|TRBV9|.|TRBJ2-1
TGTGCCAGCAGCGCCCTCACCGGGACTAGCGTCTCGTTAGGGGTCGATGAGCAGTTCTTC
CASSALTGTSVSLGVDEQFF
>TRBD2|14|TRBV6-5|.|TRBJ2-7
TGTGCCAGCAGTTACTTAGCGGGGACCTACGAGCAGTACTTC
CASSYLAGTYEQYF
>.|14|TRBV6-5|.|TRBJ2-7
TGTGCCAGCAGTTACAACCGGGACACCTACGAGCAGTACTTC
CASSYNRDTYEQYF
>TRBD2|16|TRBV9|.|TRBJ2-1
TGTGCCAGCAGCATAGCGGGAGGGCGCTCCTACAATGAGCAGTTCTTC
CASSIAGGRSYNEQFF
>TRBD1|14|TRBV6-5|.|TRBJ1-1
TGTGCCAGCAGATTCGGACAGGGGAACACTGAAGCTTTCTTT
CASRFGQGNTEAFF
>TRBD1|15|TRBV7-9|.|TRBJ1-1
TGTGCCAGCAGCTATGACAGGGTTGGGAACACTGAAGCTTTCTTT
CASSYDRVGNTEAFF
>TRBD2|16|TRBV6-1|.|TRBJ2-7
TGTGCCAGCAGTGACGCGGGCGGGGGACTTTCCTACGAGCAGTACTTC
CASSDAGGGLSYEQYF
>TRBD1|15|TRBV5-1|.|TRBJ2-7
TGCGCCAGCAGCTCCTGGGACAGCTTCTCCTACGAGCAGTACTTC
CASSSWDSFSYEQYF
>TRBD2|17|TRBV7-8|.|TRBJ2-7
TGTGCCAGCAGCTTAGCCTTGGCGGGAGGGAGCTCCTACGAGCAGTACTTC
CASSLALAGGSSYEQYF
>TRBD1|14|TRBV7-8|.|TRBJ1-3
TGTGCCAGCAGCCCCAGGGGGTCTGGAAACACCATATATTTT
CASSPRGSGNTIYF
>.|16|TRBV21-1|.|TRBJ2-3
TGTGCCAGCAGCAAAGGTTGGACTAGCGGAACAGATACGCAGTATTTT
CASSKGWTSGTDTQYF
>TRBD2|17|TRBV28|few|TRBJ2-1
TGTGCCAGCAGTTTATGGGGGAGGGCGGGACGCCTCGAAGAGCAGTTCTTC
CASSLWGRAGRLEEQFF
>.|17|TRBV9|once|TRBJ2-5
TGTGCCAGCAGTTTTTTAGGGCGGGAATCCTCGGGAGAGACCCAGTACTTC
CASSFLGRESSGETQYF
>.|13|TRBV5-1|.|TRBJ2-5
TGCGCCAGCAGCTCGACTGGGCAAGAGACCCAGTACTTC
CASSSTGQETQYF
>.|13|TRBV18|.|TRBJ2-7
TGTGCCAGCTCACAGAGCACAGGTTACGAGCAGTACTTC
CASSQSTGYEQYF
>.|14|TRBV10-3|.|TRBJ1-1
TGTGCCATCAGTGAGTCGAAAGACAGGAGTGAAGCTTTCTTT
CAISESKDRSEAFF
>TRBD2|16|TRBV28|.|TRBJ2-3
TGTGCCAGCAGCTTGGGACTAGCGCGCAACACAGATACGCAGTATTTT
CASSLGLARNTDTQYF
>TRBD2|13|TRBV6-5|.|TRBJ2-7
TGTGCCAGCAGTTTAGCGGGAGCCCACGAGCAGTACTTC
CASSLAGAHEQYF